This T cell receptor (beta chain) was sequenced for a study of blood T cells in healthy people across ages. Per the germline V gene, CDR1 is DFQATT and CDR2 is SNEGSKA (reference sequence). V lost 3 bases and J lost 2; bases outside the gene matches: 9. This CDR3 region has 15 residues. Comment on this clonotype: Its matching antigen is unknown.

Study-wide points: A greater number of naive CD4+ cells and higher diversity distinguished long-lived donors from aged donors. Shifts in expanded clonotypes may have been confounded by donor CMV status, which was unknown.

The use of a sample-barcoded 5' primer and a J-beta primer mix characterized a second PCR of roughly 6 to 11 cycles. Every molecule of cDNA carried a tag from a template-switch adaptor with 12 random nucleotides. TCRdb fed the 5' RACE reads into MiXCR, producing one record per CDR3 protein. The sample comprises more than 600,000 distinct CDR3 sequences, 25% of which are singletons, and around 9.2% rests with the top ten. These same records also appear under a second study, on T cells of mothers and their children.

The TCR sequence derives from a boy between 10 and 17 years old in good health. The material sequenced was blood. The J gene is TRBJ2-5, the V gene TRBV20-1, with 7 bases lining up with TRBD1. CDR3 protein: CSASPPGQLQETQYF. The CDR3 DNA reads TGCAGTGCTAGTCCCCCGGGACAGCTACAAGAGACCCAGTACTTC.